Following are 12 T cell receptor beta chains from one sample sequenced in a study of cytomegalovirus exposure and HLA in healthy donors. The PCR made use of 60 Vbeta and 13 Jbeta primers. Some clones are missing from TCRdb's copy, which holds only in-frame ones; the method was immunoSEQ multiplex PCR. The table has some 110,000 clones, about three quarters seen once; the top ten hold 1.1%. Sequencing was carried out using PBMCs. The origin of the receptors is a woman aged 30 to 39 in good health and CMV-seronegative.

Concerning this clone: The same CDR3 arises from other DNA sequences in this sample as well. The chain couples TRBV6-5 to TRBJ1-1, with D tentatively TRBD1 (5 bases). There are 15 residues in the CDR3. Germline lookup yields CDR1 MNHEY and CDR2 SVGAGI. Trimming took 0 bases from V and 5 from J, leaving 13 bases between them. In DNA, the CDR3 is TGTGCCAGCAGTTACTCTGATAGGGGAAGGACTGAAGCTTTCTTT. Translation gives CASSYSDRGRTEAFF.

The rearrangement uses TRBV6-1 and TRBJ1-5; D not resolved. CDR3 size: 15 residues. V gave up 2 bases and J gave up 2 bases, with 10 bases separating them. Germline V gene sequence: CDR1 MNHNS, CDR2 SASEGT. The CDR3, as DNA: TGTGCCAGCAGTGAAATAAGCACAGGCAATCAGCCCCAGCATTTT. This sequence encodes CASSEISTGNQPQHF.

This sequence joins TRBV5-1 and TRBJ1-1; D ambiguous. Trimming shortened V by 2 bases and J by 1 base, and 18 bases separated the two germline ends. Germline CDR1 and CDR2: SGHRS and YFSETQ. The CDR3 sequence is 17 residues long. The CDR3 loop is CASSFHLTALTNTEAFF. In DNA, the CDR3 is TGCGCCAGCAGCTTCCACCTAACAGCCTTAACGAACACTGAAGCTTTCTTT.

V is TRBV30 and J is TRBJ2-5; D is undetermined. In germline, CDR1 is GTSNPN, CDR2 SVGIG (reference sequence). The CDR3 is made up of 12 amino acids. With 1 base removed from V and 5 bases from J, the gap between germline ends came to 8 bases. CDR3 loop: CAWSANGETQYF. CDR3 nucleotide sequence: TGTGCCTGGAGTGCCAACGGGGAGACCCAGTACTTC.

The chain employs TRBV19 and TRBJ2-2; the D gene is possibly TRBD2 (7 bases). Germline loops: CDR1 LNHDA, CDR2 SQIVND (reference sequence). The CDR3 contains 18 residues. The germline V and J ends were trimmed by 3 bases and 3 bases, with 20 bases remaining between them. DNA for the CDR3: TGTGCCAGTAGTATCGGCAGGGGCCATCGGGGGGACACCGGGGAGCTGTTTTTT. This gives the protein CASSIGRGHRGDTGELFF.

This clone has only a few counts. The V and J genes are TRBV25-1 and TRBJ2-1, with 8 bases fitting TRBD1. This CDR3 comprises 16 residues. The V gene end was trimmed by 4 bases and the J gene end by 2 bases; junction bases not matched to a gene: 7. CDR1 and CDR2 (germline): MGHDK, SYGVNS. CDR3 nucleotide sequence: TGTGCCAGCAGTGGAACAGGGGGTCGGACCTACAATGAGCAGTTCTTC. Amino acids: CASSGTGGRTYNEQFF.

The chain joins TRBV7-6 to TRBJ2-7; TRBD1 matches at 10 bases. CDR1 is SGHVS, CDR2 FNYEAQ, per germline. V shed 5 bases and J 4 bases; nucleotides not matched to a gene: 11. The CDR3 is 16 amino acids. The CDR3 sequence: CASSLTQTGGMYEQYF. CDR3 DNA sequence: TGTGCCAGCAGCCTGACACAGACAGGGGGCATGTACGAGCAGTACTTC.

CDR3 in DNA: TGTGCCAGCAGAAAGGGGGCCCAAGAGACCCAGTACTTC. The encoded protein is CASRKGAQETQYF. The V and J genes are TRBV6-1 and TRBJ2-5; TRBD1 agrees at 7 bases. Per germline, CDR1 MNHNS and CDR2 SASEGT. This CDR3 spans 13 amino acids. V was clipped by 6 bases and J by 1 base; unmatched bases: 2.

This chain links TRBV19 with TRBJ1-2; no reliable D call. This CDR3 region has 14 residues. V was trimmed by 7 bases and J by 5 bases, leaving 17 bases between them. Per germline, CDR1 LNHDA and CDR2 SQIVND (reference sequence). CDR3 residues: CASTDEEGVYGYTF. CDR3 coding DNA: TGTGCCAGTACCGACGAGGAGGGAGTTTATGGCTACACCTTC.

V gene TRBV5-1 combines with J gene TRBJ2-3, with TRBD2 matching over 9 bases. V dropped 5 bases and J dropped 1; count of bases not matched to a gene: 2. The CDR3 sequence is 14 residues long. Germline CDR1 SGHRS, CDR2 YFSETQ. CDR3 coding DNA: TGCGCCAGCAGTCGGACTAGCGGCACAGATACGCAGTATTTT. Translation: CASSRTSGTDTQYF.

The V and J genes are TRBV19 and TRBJ1-2; D unresolved. In germline, CDR1 is LNHDA, CDR2 SQIVND (reference sequence). The CDR3 has 14 amino acids. The germline V and J ends were trimmed by 3 bases and 4 bases, with 12 bases remaining between them. Written as DNA, the CDR3 is TGTGCCAGTAGTATTTCGTCCGGAGGCTATGGCTACACCTTC. As protein: CASSISSGGYGYTF.

The chain recombines TRBV30 with TRBJ2-2, with 10 positions matching TRBD2. V shed 1 base and J 2 bases; nucleotides not matched to a gene: 7. This CDR3 region has 17 residues. The germline CDR1 and CDR2 sequences are GTSNPN and SVGIG (reference sequence). The CDR3 here is CAWSELAGLINTGELFF. CDR3 DNA sequence: TGTGCCTGGAGTGAACTAGCGGGACTAATTAACACCGGGGAGCTGTTTTTT.